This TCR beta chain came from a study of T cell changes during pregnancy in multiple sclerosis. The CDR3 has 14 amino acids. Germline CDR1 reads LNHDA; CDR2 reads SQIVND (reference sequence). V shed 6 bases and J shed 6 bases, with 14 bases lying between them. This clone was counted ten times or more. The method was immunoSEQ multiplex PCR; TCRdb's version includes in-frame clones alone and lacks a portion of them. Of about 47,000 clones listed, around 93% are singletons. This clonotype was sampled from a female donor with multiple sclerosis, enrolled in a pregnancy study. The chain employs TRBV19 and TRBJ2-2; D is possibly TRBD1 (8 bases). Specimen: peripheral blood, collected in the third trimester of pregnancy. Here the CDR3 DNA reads TGTGCCAGTAGGAGCACAGGGGGGGCCGGGGAGCTGTTTTTT. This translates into CASRSTGGAGELFF.